The clone carrying this TCR beta chain was counted between two and nine times. The antigen is not known. The naive CD8 subset, CD45RO-negative cells positively selected for CCR7, excluded terminally differentiated effector memory CD45RA+ cells. The data were obtained in a study of shared clonotypes between healthy human individuals. The study, taken as a whole, reports: Across subsets, estimated richness was generally greater for naive than for memory populations.

Germline CDR1 is SGDLS and CDR2 is YYNGEE. V was cut by 0 bases and J by 6 bases, with 7 bases left in between. The CDR3 totals 13 residues. Method: immunoSEQ multiplex PCR; TCRdb's copy keeps in-frame clones and lacks some. The table includes around 2.1 million clones, about 92% detected once. Material: naive CD8+ T cells from PBMCs. The chain is built from TRBV9 and TRBJ2-1; D gene ambiguous. The TCR sequence derives from a man younger than 35 in good health. Some clones in this sample may be carry-over from other donors' samples. The CDR3 here is CASSVDRSNEQFF. The CDR3 bases are TGTGCCAGCAGCGTAGATCGTTCCAATGAGCAGTTCTTC.